This T cell receptor beta chain was profiled in a study of T cell repertoires in ileal Crohn's disease. Study in general: Around 40% were active smokers at surgery; median disease duration was 7.9 years. Study findings and constraints: Active smokers at surgery had more clonal expansions than non-smokers. Endoscopic recurrence occurred in every patient whose clonality exceeded 26.8%.

On this clone itself: Its antigen is currently unknown.

The time point was: inflamed ileum from the surgical specimen. Assay: immunoSEQ multiplex PCR; the TCRdb copy retains only in-frame clones and omits some. The sample records about 14,000 clones, roughly 80% being singletons. V shed 4 bases and J 1 base; nucleotides not matched to a gene: 6. This CDR3 is 15 amino acids long. Germline loops: CDR1 SEHNR, CDR2 FQNEAQ (reference sequence). The sample comprised ileal tissue. The origin of this receptor is an adult with Crohn's disease. The chain combines TRBV7-9 with TRBJ2-5, with TRBD2 matching 7 bases. The CDR3 sequence: CASSSNAGVQETQYF. CDR3 sequence (DNA): TGTGCCAGCAGCTCCAATGCGGGGGTCCAAGAGACCCAGTACTTC.